Described below is a single T cell receptor beta chain sequence and its context. The antigen this receptor binds is unknown. Qualities for individual bases were not recorded, and no much larger clone is one base off. Library construction relied on the immunoSEQ multiplex PCR assay. Turning to the authors' computational methods: A statistical classification framework was built for diagnosing cytomegalovirus status from the catalog of TCR beta chain sequences. TCRdb stores this immuneACCESS table with in-frame sequences only. Part of the clones is absent; in the studies checked, under half of the shortfall reflects unresolved V genes, and no reason is known for the rest. V and J calls and clone size are those listed in that table; D and trimming were worked out from the DNA. This sample is represented by some 240,000 clones; roughly 85% of them were singletons. About 6% of the sample comes from the top ten.

The sample originates from a study of cytomegalovirus exposure and HLA in healthy donors (dated by TCRdb to the late 2010s). For the wider study: According to a later analysis, one platform produced both the roughly 120 validation repertoires and the 700 or so repertoires of the first cohort. The study aimed to test whether signatures of past pathogen exposure could be identified by cataloging public T cell receptors. Besides the first cohort of approximately 710 subjects, a separate validation cohort made up of 120 different subjects was used. To predict cytomegalovirus infection status, the study brought together high-throughput TCR immunosequencing, statistical association of individual TCRs with disease status, and machine learning. The full study reports these points: In the study, approximately 160 TCR beta chains were listed as associated with cytomegalovirus. Cytomegalovirus status was reported to be diagnosed by the classifier with high specificity and sensitivity in both the original and validation cohorts. In a later analysis, TCRs clustered in the first cohort were found to also tend to co-occur in the approximately 110 validation repertoires, with approximately 95% of cluster scores above 0. Most TCR sequences were seen in very few donors, while some public TCRs were found in many individuals. The validation cohort had no HLA typing available for a later analysis, so co-occurrence within that cohort was assessed over all 110 or so repertoires. A few of the identified cytomegalovirus-associated TCR beta chains were confirmed in vitro to be specific for cytomegalovirus antigens. It was suggested by the authors that the approach could potentially be generalized to other disease states and immunological phenotypes.

V is cut by 5 bases and J by 4 bases, and the space between the germline ends is 14 bases. CDR1 and CDR2 were assigned from the germline V gene (reference sequence) as SGHAT and FQDESV. Taken from cysteine to phenylalanine, the CDR3 has 15 residues. Just the 45-base CDR3 DNA is kept, in frame starting at base 1. Separate from the approximately 670-subject first cohort, the validation cohort of 90 to 150 subjects was the group to which the donors belonged. Specimen: PBMCs. This chain joins TRBV11-1 to TRBJ1-4; the D region possibly corresponds to TRBD1 (5 bases align). The source is a woman under 30 in good health and CMV-seronegative. The CDR3: CASSAQGLRNEKLFF. The nucleotide sequence reads as follows: TGTGCCAGCAGCGCGCAGGGCCTCCGTAATGAAAAACTGTTTTTT.